This T cell receptor beta chain was captured by sequencing in a study of blood T cell repertoires in COVID-19. As handled by the study authors: Estimation of nucleated cell counts relied on the amplification of reference gene primers. The data were produced by immunoSEQ multiplex PCR, yet TCRdb's version contains in-frame clones alone and is incomplete. D and trimming come from the DNA, and the V and J calls and clone size come from that table. The sample includes under 350,000 clones, 86% of them seen just once. The germline gives CDR1 SGHNT, CDR2 YENEEA. Trimming pared 5 bases from V and 7 bases from J, leaving 11 bases between. The CDR3 is made up of 13 amino acids.

The sequence came from a man between 18 and 29 years old with active or convalescent COVID-19. The chain combines TRBV11-3 with TRBJ2-2; a weak D match, TRBD2 (5 bases). The material sequenced was peripheral blood. In DNA, the CDR3 is TGTGCCAGCAGCCTGCCCGGGGTCGGGGAGCTGTTTTTT. Protein: CASSLPGVGELFF.